This entry concerns a single T cell receptor beta chain. The data belong to a study of identical twins. This CDR3 spans 15 amino acids. V lost 6 bases to trimming and J lost 4 bases, with 18 bases between them. CDR1 and CDR2 from the germline V gene are SGHAT and FQNNGV. TCRdb analysed the 5' RACE reads with MiXCR anew, one entry per CDR3 protein. The sample lists 1.5 million to 2 million distinct CDR3 sequences; roughly 35% were seen once. This rearrangement joins TRBV11-2 to TRBJ1-2, with D perhaps TRBD1 (6 bases). The specimen sequenced was cord blood. The TCR comes from a newborn girl in good health. CDR3 protein: CASRPQGSGGYGYTF. The CDR3 nucleotides are TGTGCCAGCAGACCACAGGGCTCCGGTGGCTATGGCTACACCTTC.